This T cell receptor beta chain originates from a study of T cell repertoires in cytomegalovirus infection. Study-level background: Public TCR beta signature analysis indicated the presence of both CMV infection and matching HLA type. Whole-study results and caveats: People with CMV and the relevant HLA were identified by cumulative public TCR beta family frequency. Clonotype analysis showed dominance of the ex vivo response by HLA-C-restricted CMV-specific TCR beta clonotypes.

With 4 bases removed from V and 8 bases from J, the gap between germline ends came to 15 bases. The CDR3 loop spans 14 amino acids. Per germline, CDR1 SGHDN and CDR2 FVKESK. This clonotype was seen many times. What it binds is not known. In TCRdb, the reads were re-called with MiXCR into one record per CDR3 protein. The table shows almost 300,000 distinct CDR3 sequences, with 9.6% occurring only once. Sequencing was carried out using PBMCs. This TCR derives from a human donor in good health (CMV status not recorded). Some clones in this sample may be carry-over from other donors' samples. The V and J genes are TRBV14 and TRBJ2-1; either TRBD1 or TRBD2 may fit D (6 bases each). In nucleotides, the CDR3 is TGTGCCAGCAGCCGAAGGACGGGGGCCGATGAGCAGTTCTTC. Encoded protein: CASSRRTGADEQFF.